One and the same sample provided the 28 T cell receptor beta chains below, sequenced in a study of CD8 T cells in Susac syndrome. RNA, at roughly 0.45 to 1 ug, was reverse transcribed with random hexamers. Each CDR3 protein gets one entry after TCRdb re-called the immunoSEQ multiplex PCR reads with MiXCR. The table shows some 170,000 distinct CDR3 sequences, with 93% occurring only once. The sample was CD4+ T cells from PBMCs. All receptors derive from a human donor in good health.

This rearrangement joins TRBV6-2 or TRBV6-3 to TRBJ1-2, with 7 bases aligning to TRBD1. Looked up from germline, CDR1 is MNHEY and CDR2 is SVGEGT. J was trimmed by 0 bases and V by 5 bases; bases with no gene match: 6. This CDR3 is 15 amino acids long. The CDR3: CASSPGTDTNYGYTF. The CDR3 coding sequence is TGTGCCAGCAGTCCCGGGACAGATACTAACTATGGCTACACCTTC.

The gene calls are TRBV7-2 and TRBJ2-2; D is undetermined. This CDR3 is built from 15 residues. The germline gives CDR1 SGHTA, CDR2 FQGNSA. V was cut by 7 bases and J by 7 bases, with 19 bases left in between. The CDR3 nucleotides read TGTGCCAGCACCTTCAGAAGGTCCGCGGTCGGGGAGCTGTTTTTT. Protein sequence: CASTFRRSAVGELFF.

This chain connects TRBV4-1 to TRBJ2-2; 9 nucleotides match TRBD1. This CDR3 comprises 16 residues. The germline V gene encodes CDR1 MGHRA and CDR2 YSYEKL. V gave up 3 bases and J gave up 6 bases; unmatched junction bases: 8. As DNA, the CDR3 is TGCGCCAGCAGCCAGGGGGGGACAGGGCTCCCCGGGGAGCTGTTTTTT. Translation: CASSQGGTGLPGELFF.

V and J are TRBV19 and TRBJ1-2; 9 bases align to TRBD1. This CDR3 is built from 14 residues. From germline, CDR1 is LNHDA and CDR2 SQIVND (reference sequence). Trimming at V came to 4 bases and at J to 6 bases, leaving 6 bases not matched to a gene. The CDR3 reads CASSTGDRADGYTF. The CDR3 nucleotides are TGTGCCAGTAGTACCGGGGACAGGGCGGATGGCTACACCTTC.

This chain connects TRBV12-3 or TRBV12-4 to TRBJ2-5, with D possibly TRBD2 on 6 matching bases. The V and J ends lost 2 bases and 5 bases respectively, with 12 bases between them. This CDR3 is 14 amino acids long. CDR3 nucleotide sequence: TGTGCCAGCAGTTTAATGGGGGGAAGGGAGACCCAGTACTTC. It yields the protein CASSLMGGRETQYF.

V is TRBV5-4 and J is TRBJ2-1; TRBD2 agrees at 11 bases. Trimming cost V 4 bases and J 7 bases; bases outside gene matches: 16. The CDR3 has 18 residues. Germline V gene sequence: CDR1 SGHNT, CDR2 YYREEE (reference sequence). The CDR3 reads CASSPGAASGGSRNEQFF. The CDR3 DNA reads TGTGCCAGCAGCCCGGGGGCGGCTAGCGGGGGGTCACGGAATGAGCAGTTCTTC.

This clonotype came up a few times. V and J are TRBV29-1 and TRBJ2-7, with TRBD1 matching over 7 bases. Germline V gives CDR1 SQVTM, CDR2 ANQGSEA. J lost 3 bases, V lost 5 bases, and 4 bases had no gene match. CDR3 length: 12 amino acids. CDR3 sequence: CSVQSGGYEQYF. For the CDR3, the DNA is TGCAGCGTTCAATCAGGGGGCTACGAGCAGTACTTC.

The chain employs TRBV7-9 and TRBJ1-5, with D hard to call. V lost 3 bases, J lost 1 base, and 7 bases lay in between. Looked up from germline, CDR1 is SEHNR and CDR2 is FQNEAQ (reference sequence). This CDR3 has 14 residues. The CDR3 DNA follows: TGTGCCAGCAGCTTGTTGGGGAGCAATCAGCCCCAGCATTTT. Encoded protein: CASSLLGSNQPQHF.

The chain employs TRBV29-1 and TRBJ2-5; 7 positions agree with TRBD2. Germline loops: CDR1 SQVTM, CDR2 ANQGSEA. V was pared by 6 bases and J by 5 bases, with 9 bases of the junction left unmatched. The CDR3 loop spans 13 amino acids. The CDR3 DNA is TGCAGCGTGGTGGGAGGGGCTCCGGAGACCCAGTACTTC. Protein product: CSVVGGAPETQYF.

The genes are TRBV12-3 or TRBV12-4 and TRBJ1-2; D remains unclear. CDR3 length equals 11 residues. V lost 7 bases to trimming and J lost 5 bases, with 8 bases between them. The CDR3 region has the DNA TGTGCCAGCACTCCAGGTTATGGCTACACCTTC. It specifies CASTPGYGYTF.

The chain recombines TRBV5-1 with TRBJ2-4; a weak D match, TRBD2 (6 bases). This CDR3 has 13 residues. Germline-derived CDR1 and CDR2 are SGHRS and YFSETQ. The V gene lost 7 bases and the J gene lost 8 bases, with 16 bases spanning the gap. CDR3 residues: CASRPGDRYIQYF. CDR3 nucleotides: TGCGCCAGCCGCCCGGGGGATCGTTACATTCAGTACTTC.

This chain joins TRBV19 and TRBJ1-1; 9 bases agree with TRBD1. With 4 bases clipped from V and 7 bases from J, the junction kept 4 bases outside the gene matches. The germline gives CDR1 LNHDA, CDR2 SQIVND (reference sequence). This CDR3 region has 13 residues. CDR3 coding DNA: TGTGCCAGTAGTACAAGACAGGGGGGTGAAGCTTTCTTT. Protein product: CASSTRQGGEAFF.

This sequence joins TRBV7-2 and TRBJ2-5; 9 bases match TRBD2. Germline lookup yields CDR1 SGHTA and CDR2 FQGNSA. The CDR3 runs to 14 residues. J gave up 1 base and V 5 bases, and 2 bases lay outside the gene matches. In DNA form, the CDR3 reads TGTGCCAGCAGCGTTAGCGGGGGCCAAGAGACCCAGTACTTC. Protein sequence: CASSVSGGQETQYF. Using reference TRBV7-2 and TRBJ2-5 for the parts outside the CDR3, the full variable domain is GAGVSQSPSNKVTEKGKDVELRCDPISGHTALYWYRQSLGQGLEFLIYFQGNSAPDKSGLPSDRFSAERTGGSVSTLTIQRTQQEDSAVYLCASSVSGGQETQYFGPGTRLLVL.

The genes are TRBV20-1 and TRBJ2-3; 7 bases fit TRBD2. Trimming removed 1 base from V and 2 bases from J; junction bases left unmatched: 9. Germline CDR1 and CDR2: DFQATT and SNEGSKA (reference sequence). The length of the CDR3 is 16 residues. The CDR3 DNA sequence: TGCAGTGCTAGAGGGCCGGGACTACCATCCACAGATACGCAGTATTTT. This encodes CSARGPGLPSTDTQYF.

The V gene is TRBV29-1, the J gene TRBJ2-7; no definite D call. The CDR3 has 12 amino acids. V was clipped by 3 bases and J by 4 bases, with 10 bases between them. CDR1 SQVTM and CDR2 ANQGSEA come from the germline V gene. In DNA, the CDR3 is TGCAGCGTTGAGGGCACCCAATACGAGCAGTACTTC. Translating it yields CSVEGTQYEQYF.

The chain recombines TRBV5-1 with TRBJ2-5; D might be TRBD1 or TRBD2, each matching 5 bases. V lost 4 bases and J lost 5, with 12 bases in between. Germline V gene data show CDR1 as SGHRS and CDR2 as YFSETQ. CDR3 length equals 13 residues. CDR3 coding DNA: TGCGCCAGCAGCGCGAGATGGGGGGAGACCCAGTACTTC. It is translated as CASSARWGETQYF.

The rearrangement joins TRBV18 to TRBJ2-5, with D possibly TRBD1 on 6 matching bases. The CDR3 has 15 amino acids. Trimming cost V 4 bases and J 5 bases, with 17 bases left between them. Germline loops: CDR1 KGHSH, CDR2 LQKENI. The CDR3 here is CASSQTGPREETQYF. DNA of the CDR3: TGTGCCAGCTCACAGACAGGTCCCAGGGAGGAGACCCAGTACTTC.

This clonotype is a singleton in its sample. In DNA, the CDR3 is TGTGCCAGCAGCTTCGGGGGGACATCCTATGGCTACACCTTC. Translating gives CASSFGGTSYGYTF. The chain couples TRBV7-2 to TRBJ1-2; D is possibly TRBD1 (6 bases). The CDR3 length is 14 residues. Germline V lookup: CDR1 SGHTA, CDR2 FQGNSA. V lost 3 bases to trimming and J lost 4 bases, with 12 bases between them.

V usage is TRBV7-9 and J usage is TRBJ2-6, with D possibly TRBD1 on 6 matching bases. The germline gives CDR1 SEHNR, CDR2 FQNEAQ (reference sequence). The CDR3 is 17 amino acids. V dropped 5 bases and J dropped 4 bases, with 18 bases sitting between them. The CDR3 bases are TGTGCCAGCAGCCCATCAAGACAGGCTTCGGGGGCCAACGTCCTGACTTTC. Protein product: CASSPSRQASGANVLTF.

This rearrangement joins TRBV12-3 or TRBV12-4 to TRBJ1-6; 8 bases agree with TRBD1. V gave up 3 bases and J gave up 10 bases; unmatched junction bases: 8. There are 15 residues in the CDR3. The CDR3 nucleotides are TGTGCCAGCAGTTTGACAGGGGAGTCGATGTCACCCCTCCACTTT. Encoded protein: CASSLTGESMSPLHF.

This sequence joins TRBV28 and TRBJ1-4, with TRBD1 as a possible D gene (5 bases). The CDR3 runs 14 residues. Germline V gene data show CDR1 as MDHEN and CDR2 as SYDVKM. Trimming removed 3 bases at V and 5 bases at J, with 10 bases between. The CDR3: CASSLGQENEKLFF. The CDR3 DNA sequence: TGTGCCAGCAGTTTGGGGCAGGAGAATGAAAAACTGTTTTTT. Full variable domain (missing parts from reference TRBV28 and TRBJ1-4): DVKVTQSSRYLVKRTGEKVFLECVQDMDHENMFWYRQDPGLGLRLIYFSYDVKMKEKGDIPEGYSVSREKKERFSLILESASTNQTSMYLCASSLGQENEKLFFGSGTQLSVL.

The J gene is TRBJ2-7, the V gene TRBV6-1; possibly TRBD1 for D (6 bases). Germline CDR1 reads MNHNS; CDR2 reads SASEGT. The CDR3 is 13 amino acids. Trimming left V 6 bases short and J 3 bases short, with 12 bases between. The CDR3 is CASRTGQVYEQYF. The DNA for the CDR3 is TGTGCCAGCAGGACGGGACAAGTCTACGAGCAGTACTTC.

The V call is TRBV20-1, the J call TRBJ2-7, with 7 positions matching TRBD1. V dropped 0 bases and J dropped 1; count of bases not matched to a gene: 6. The CDR3 has 15 residues. Germline V gene lookup returns CDR1 DFQATT and CDR2 SNEGSKA (reference sequence). The CDR3 sequence: CSARDRARGSYEQYF. The CDR3 nucleotides are TGCAGTGCTAGAGATCGGGCCAGGGGGTCCTACGAGCAGTACTTC.

J is TRBJ2-6 and V is TRBV6-2 or TRBV6-3; D possibly corresponds to TRBD1 (6 bases). The CDR3 loop spans 16 amino acids. The V and J ends lost 5 bases and 2 bases respectively, with 13 bases between them. The germline gives CDR1 MNHEY, CDR2 SVGEGT. CDR3 residues: CASSTPGVPGANVLTF. Written as DNA, the CDR3 is TGTGCCAGCAGTACACCAGGGGTCCCTGGGGCCAACGTCCTGACTTTC.

V and J are TRBV27 and TRBJ2-7; 8 bases agree with TRBD1. The CDR3 has 14 amino acids. Germline V gene data show CDR1 as MNHEY and CDR2 as SMNVEV (reference sequence). Trimming at V came to 9 bases and at J to 0 bases, leaving 7 bases not matched to a gene. As DNA, the CDR3 is TGTGCCAGTATGACGGGACAGGACTCCTACGAGCAGTACTTC. This translates into CASMTGQDSYEQYF.

The rearrangement links TRBV9 to TRBJ2-6; 7 positions agree with TRBD1. The CDR3 loop spans 18 amino acids. The germline V gene encodes CDR1 SGDLS and CDR2 YYNGEE. Trimming took 0 bases from V and 0 from J; bases not matched to a gene: 6. The CDR3 DNA sequence: TGTGCCAGCAGCGTAGCCGGGACAGCATACTCTGGGGCCAACGTCCTGACTTTC. This translates into CASSVAGTAYSGANVLTF.

The chain links TRBV25-1 to TRBJ2-2, with D possibly matching TRBD2 (5 bases). V was trimmed by 2 bases and J by 4 bases, leaving 8 bases between them. CDR3 length: 14 residues. Per germline, CDR1 MGHDK and CDR2 SYGVNS. CDR3 bases: TGTGCCAGCAGTGAACGGGGTTTCACCGGGGAGCTGTTTTTT. The encoded protein is CASSERGFTGELFF.

This sequence joins TRBV20-1 and TRBJ1-2, with D possibly matching TRBD1 (6 bases). Trimming stripped 5 bases from V and 6 bases from J, with 16 bases between. CDR1 and CDR2 (germline): DFQATT, SNEGSKA (reference sequence). This CDR3 region has 13 residues. The CDR3 reads CSARQGSQNGYTF. The CDR3 nucleotides read TGCAGTGCTCGTCAGGGGTCCCAGAATGGCTACACCTTC.